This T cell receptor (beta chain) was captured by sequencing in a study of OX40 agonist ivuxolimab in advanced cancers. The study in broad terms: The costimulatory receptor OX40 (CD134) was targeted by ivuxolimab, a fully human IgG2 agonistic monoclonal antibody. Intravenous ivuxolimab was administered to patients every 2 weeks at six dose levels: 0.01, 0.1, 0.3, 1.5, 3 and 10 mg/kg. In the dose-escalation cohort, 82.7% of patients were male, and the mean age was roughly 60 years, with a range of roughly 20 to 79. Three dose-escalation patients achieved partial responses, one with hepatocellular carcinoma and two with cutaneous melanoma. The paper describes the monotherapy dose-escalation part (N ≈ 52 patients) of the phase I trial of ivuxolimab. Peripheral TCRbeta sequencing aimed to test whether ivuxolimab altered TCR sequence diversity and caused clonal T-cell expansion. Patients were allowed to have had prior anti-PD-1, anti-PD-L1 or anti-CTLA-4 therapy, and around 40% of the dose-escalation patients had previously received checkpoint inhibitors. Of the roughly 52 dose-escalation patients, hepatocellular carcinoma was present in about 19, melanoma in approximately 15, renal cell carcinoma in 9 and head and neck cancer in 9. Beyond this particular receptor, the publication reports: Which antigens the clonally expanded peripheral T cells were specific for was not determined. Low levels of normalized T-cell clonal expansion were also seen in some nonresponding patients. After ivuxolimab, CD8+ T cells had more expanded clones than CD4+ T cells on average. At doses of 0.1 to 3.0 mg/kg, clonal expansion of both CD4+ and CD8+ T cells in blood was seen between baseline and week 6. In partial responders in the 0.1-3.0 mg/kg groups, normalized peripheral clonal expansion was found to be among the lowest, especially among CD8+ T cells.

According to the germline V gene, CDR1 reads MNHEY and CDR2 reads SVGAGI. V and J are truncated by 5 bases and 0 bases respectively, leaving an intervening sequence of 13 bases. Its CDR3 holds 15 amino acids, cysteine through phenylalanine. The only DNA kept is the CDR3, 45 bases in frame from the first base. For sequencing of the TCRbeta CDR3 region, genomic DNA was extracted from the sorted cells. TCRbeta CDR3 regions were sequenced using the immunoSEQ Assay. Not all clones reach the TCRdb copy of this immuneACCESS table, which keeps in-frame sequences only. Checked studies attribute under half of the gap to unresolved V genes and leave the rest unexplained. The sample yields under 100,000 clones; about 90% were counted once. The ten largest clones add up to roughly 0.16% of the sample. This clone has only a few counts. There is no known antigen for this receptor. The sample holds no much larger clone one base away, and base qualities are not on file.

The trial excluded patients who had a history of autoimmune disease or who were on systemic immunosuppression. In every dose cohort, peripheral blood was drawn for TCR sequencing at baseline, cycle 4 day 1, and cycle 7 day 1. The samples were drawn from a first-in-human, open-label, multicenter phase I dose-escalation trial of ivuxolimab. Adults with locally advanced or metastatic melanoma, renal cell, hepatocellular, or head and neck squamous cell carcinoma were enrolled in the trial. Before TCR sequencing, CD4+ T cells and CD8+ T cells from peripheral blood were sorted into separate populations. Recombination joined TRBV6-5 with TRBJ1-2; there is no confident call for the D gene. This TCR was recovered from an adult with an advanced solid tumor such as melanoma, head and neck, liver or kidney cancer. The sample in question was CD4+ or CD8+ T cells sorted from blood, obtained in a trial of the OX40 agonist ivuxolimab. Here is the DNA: TGTGCCAGCAGTCCCTCGGGGTTAGCTAACTATGGCTACACCTTC. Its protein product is CASSPSGLANYGYTF.